The rows below give T cell receptor beta chains drawn from one sample of a study of blood T cell repertoires in COVID-19. TCRdb's table, derived via immunoSEQ multiplex PCR, lists solely in-frame clones and lacks some. The repertoire holds around 180,000 clones, approximately 85% seen once, with around 9.8% in the top ten. The material sequenced was peripheral blood. These receptor sequences come from a woman of 80 years or more with acute or convalescent COVID-19. The CDR3 runs from the conserved cysteine through the conserved F or W. The D gene is left open where the match is weak. The size field is filled for only some rows; it gives once, few, many or a size class.

TRBV7-9	few	TRBJ2-7	TRBD1	CASSLGTAPPYEQYF	TGTGCCAGCAGCCTGGGGACAGCCCCTCCCTACGAGCAGTACTTC
TRBV19	few	TRBJ2-1	TRBD2	CASSRPTAGGPSSEQFF	TGTGCCAGTAGTCGCCCCACAGCGGGGGGCCCCTCTAGTGAGCAGTTCTTC
TRBV4-2	NA	TRBJ2-7	NA	CASSPRHAAYEQYF	TGTGCCAGCAGCCCCAGACATGCCGCCTACGAGCAGTACTTC
TRBV6-5	NA	TRBJ2-1	TRBD2	CASSFGTSANEQFF	TGTGCCAGCAGTTTTGGGACTAGTGCCAATGAGCAGTTCTTC
TRBV19	NA	TRBJ1-2	NA	CASSRTDAKGYTF	TGTGCCAGTAGTCGGACAGATGCGAAAGGCTACACCTTC
TRBV5-1	NA	TRBJ2-7	TRBD2	CASVLGLAGSYEQYF	TGCGCCAGTGTCCTGGGACTAGCGGGATCATACGAGCAGTACTTC
TRBV5-6	NA	TRBJ1-6	NA	CASSRQGSPLHF	TGTGCCAGCAGCCGGCAGGGATCACCCCTCCACTTT
TRBV5-1	NA	TRBJ2-1	NA	CASSLPGLSGEQFF	TGCGCCAGCAGCTTGCCGGGACTCTCGGGTGAGCAGTTCTTC
TRBV9	NA	TRBJ2-2	TRBD1	CASRTGQGFSGELFF	TGTGCCAGCAGGACGGGACAGGGGTTCTCCGGGGAGCTGTTTTTT
TRBV9	NA	TRBJ1-1	NA	CASSVAPNTEAFF	TGTGCCAGCAGCGTAGCTCCTAACACTGAAGCTTTCTTT
TRBV24-1	NA	TRBJ2-4	NA	CATSDPRGIQYF	TGTGCCACCAGTGATCCTCGGGGCATTCAGTACTTC
TRBV6-5	NA	TRBJ1-2	TRBD1	CASSWTGGYGYTF	TGTGCCAGCAGTTGGACAGGGGGCTATGGCTACACCTTC
TRBV3-1/TRBV3-2	NA	TRBJ2-3	NA	CATLDLYTDTQYF	TGTGCCACCCTCGACTTATACACAGATACGCAGTATTTT
TRBV3-1/TRBV3-2	NA	TRBJ1-2	NA	CASSQGGPLTGRTF	TGTGCCAGCAGCCAAGGAGGACCCTTGACAGGCCGCACCTTC
TRBV7-9	NA	TRBJ1-3	NA	CASSLGGRNTIYF	TGTGCCAGCAGCTTAGGAGGGAGAAACACCATATATTTT
TRBV9	NA	TRBJ2-1	NA	CASSVEVRGPYNEQFF	TGTGCCAGCAGCGTAGAGGTCAGGGGCCCTTACAATGAGCAGTTCTTC
TRBV11-2	NA	TRBJ2-3	NA	CASSSGVATDTQYF	TGTGCCAGCAGCTCGGGAGTAGCGACGGATACGCAGTATTTT
TRBV4-1	NA	TRBJ2-3	NA	CASSRGTLDTDTQYF	TGCGCCAGCAGTCGGGGGACCCTAGACACAGATACGCAGTATTTT
TRBV25-1	NA	TRBJ2-3	NA	CASSVRDTQYF	TGTGCCAGCAGTGTCCGAGATACGCAGTATTTT
TRBV11-3	NA	TRBJ2-1	NA	CASSLGWGGDEQFF	TGTGCCAGCAGCTTAGGGTGGGGGGGCGATGAGCAGTTCTTC
TRBV2	NA	TRBJ1-1	NA	CASTLAGAGVNTEAFF	TGTGCCAGCACCCTAGCGGGGGCGGGAGTGAACACTGAAGCTTTCTTT
TRBV6-5	NA	TRBJ1-1	TRBD1	CASKVGQANTEAFF	TGTGCCAGCAAAGTGGGACAGGCGAACACTGAAGCTTTCTTT
TRBV20-1	NA	TRBJ2-3	TRBD1	CSASADRGPSTDTQYF	TGCAGTGCTAGTGCGGACAGGGGCCCTAGCACAGATACGCAGTATTTT
TRBV3-1/TRBV3-2	NA	TRBJ2-2	TRBD2	CASSPGTRNTGELFF	TGTGCCAGCAGCCCCGGGACTAGAAACACCGGGGAGCTGTTTTTT
TRBV19	NA	TRBJ2-5	NA	CASSAQHQETQYF	TGTGCCAGTAGTGCACAACACCAAGAGACCCAGTACTTC
TRBV6-5	NA	TRBJ1-1	NA	CASSSGPTEAFF	TGTGCCAGCAGCTCAGGGCCCACTGAAGCTTTCTTT
TRBV5-1	NA	TRBJ1-3	TRBD1	CASSLGDSLNTIYF	TGCGCCAGCAGCTTGGGGGACAGCCTAAACACCATATATTTT
TRBV7-2	once	TRBJ2-2	TRBD2	CASSPRGGYGGAGTGELFF	TGTGCCAGCAGCCCCCGCGGGGGATACGGGGGGGCGGGCACCGGGGAGCTGTTTTTT
TRBV7-2	NA	TRBJ2-2	NA	CASSSRGTGELFF	TGTGCCAGCAGCTCCAGGGGCACCGGGGAGCTGTTTTTT
TRBV24-1	NA	TRBJ2-1	TRBD2	CATSGPLAGGSNEQFF	TGTGCCACCAGTGGACCACTAGCGGGAGGGTCCAATGAGCAGTTCTTC
TRBV11-2	NA	TRBJ2-7	NA	CASSLGWQGEAPQYF	TGTGCCAGCAGCTTAGGGTGGCAGGGGGAGGCCCCCCAGTACTTC
TRBV2	NA	TRBJ2-7	NA	CASNGGALHEQYF	TGTGCCAGCAATGGGGGGGCGCTGCACGAGCAGTACTTC
TRBV6-5	once	TRBJ1-2	TRBD1	CASSQGVYYGYTF	TGTGCCAGCAGCCAGGGGGTTTACTATGGCTACACCTTC
TRBV5-1	NA	TRBJ2-7	TRBD1	CASSFAGQGTEQYF	TGCGCCAGCAGCTTTGCGGGACAGGGGACCGAGCAGTACTTC
TRBV7-2	NA	TRBJ2-1	TRBD1	CASSWGQFNEQFF	TGTGCCAGCAGCTGGGGACAGTTCAATGAGCAGTTCTTC
TRBV7-2	once	TRBJ2-7	NA	CASSSEAARGQYF	TGTGCCAGCAGCTCCGAGGCGGCCCGCGGGCAGTACTTC
TRBV9	NA	TRBJ1-1	TRBD1	CASSADRGSEAFF	TGTGCCAGCAGCGCCGACAGGGGGTCTGAAGCTTTCTTT
TRBV9	NA	TRBJ2-1	NA	CASSVEPLYNEQFF	TGTGCCAGCAGCGTAGAGCCCCTCTACAATGAGCAGTTCTTC
TRBV5-5	NA	TRBJ1-2	TRBD1	CASSSLDRVPYGYTF	TGTGCCAGCAGCTCTCTAGACAGGGTCCCCTATGGCTACACCTTC
TRBV3-1/TRBV3-2	once	TRBJ1-3	NA	CASSLQGTIYF	TGTGCCAGCAGCCTACAGGGCACCATATATTTT